These 25 T cell receptor beta chains share one sample of origin, sequenced in a study of T-cell memory formation after mild COVID-19 (dated by TCRdb to about 2021). The library came from 5' RACE. TCRdb records Illumina NovaSeq 6000 as the sequencer. Through fastp at Q25 and MiXCR, TCRdb rebuilt clones from the public reads, retaining in-frame beta chains. Merged by CDR3 protein, the rows form single entries marked with the most common genes and DNA. A total of more than 85,000 distinct CDR3 sequences appear in this sample, over 8.5% of them only once. The ten largest clones represent about 40% of the sample. Material: PBMCs or a T cell subset sorted from them (not recorded which). The receptor set was obtained from a man aged 18 to 30 who had mild COVID-19 (a few samples of this study predate the infection). The sample titles of this study are shuffled in the database, so cell type and time point are left out; the donor was told from shared clones.

The sample holds many counts of this clonotype. The gene calls are TRBV4-1 and TRBJ2-7; tentatively, D is TRBD1 (5 bases). Per the germline V gene, CDR1 is MGHRA and CDR2 is YSYEKL. The CDR3 is made up of 14 amino acids. Trimming removed 4 bases at V and 0 bases at J, with 10 bases between. CDR3 bases: TGCGCCAGCAGCCGCCAGGGCAGCTCCTACGAGCAGTACTTC. It codes for CASSRQGSSYEQYF.

This clonotype appeared a few times. The rearrangement links TRBV29-1 to TRBJ2-7; unclear D gene. Between the trimmed V and J ends, which lost 4 bases and 3 bases, there was a span of 10 bases. The CDR3 is made up of 12 amino acids. CDR1 and CDR2 from the germline V gene are SQVTM and ANQGSEA. CDR3 protein: CSVVAGNYEQYV. CDR3 coding DNA: TGCAGCGTTGTGGCAGGCAACTACGAGCAGTACGTC.

This clonotype has only a few counts. The rearrangement joins TRBV7-9 to TRBJ1-5; D is undetermined. The CDR3 runs 13 residues. Germline values: CDR1 SEHNR, CDR2 FQNEAQ (reference sequence). Trimming shortened V by 5 bases and J by 2 bases, and 7 bases separated the two germline ends. CDR3 amino acids: CASSPRGNQPQHF. The CDR3 bases are TGTGCCAGCAGCCCCCGGGGCAATCAGCCCCAGCATTTT.

The chain joins TRBV2 to TRBJ2-5; 14 bases match TRBD2. Trimming cost V 9 bases and J 0 bases; bases outside gene matches: 12. In germline, CDR1 is SNHLY, CDR2 FYNNEI. CDR3 size: 18 residues. Here the CDR3 reads CASRGLAGGPEYQETQYF. The CDR3 coding sequence is TGTGCCAGTCGAGGACTAGCGGGGGGACCCGAGTACCAAGAGACCCAGTACTTC.

This clonotype was detected once. The gene calls are TRBV5-1 and TRBJ1-6; the D is unclear. The CDR3 consists of 17 residues. Germline V gene lookup returns CDR1 SGHRS and CDR2 YFSETQ. Trimming removed 0 bases at V and 10 bases at J, with 20 bases between. CDR3 sequence: CASSLEGRSTFYSPLHF. The CDR3, as DNA: TGCGCCAGCAGCTTGGAGGGCCGCAGTACTTTCTACTCACCCCTCCACTTT.

This clonotype was observed at least ten times. The chain links TRBV5-1 to TRBJ2-3, with D possibly being TRBD1 or TRBD2 (5 bases each). Germline values: CDR1 SGHRS, CDR2 YFSETQ. This CDR3 region has 17 residues. The V end lost 1 base, the J end lost 1 base, and 16 bases lay between the germline ends. The CDR3 coding sequence is TGCGCCAGCAGCTTGAAGTTCCCGGGGACCGGCACAGATACGCAGTATTTT. Its protein product is CASSLKFPGTGTDTQYF.

V gene TRBV7-8 combines with J gene TRBJ2-7; 12 bases map to TRBD1. Germline V lookup: CDR1 SGHVS, CDR2 FQNEAQ. The CDR3 is 17 residues long. V was pared by 4 bases and J by 5 bases, with 12 bases of the junction left unmatched. The CDR3 DNA sequence: TGTGCCAGCAGCTCGTCTGGGCGGGACAGGGGGCTCCACGAGCAGTACTTC. Its protein product is CASSSSGRDRGLHEQYF.

The chain recombines TRBV4-1 with TRBJ1-1; unclear D gene. The CDR3 length is 15 residues. The germline V gene encodes CDR1 MGHRA and CDR2 YSYEKL. With 1 base removed from V and 1 base from J, the gap between germline ends came to 10 bases. The CDR3 DNA reads TGCGCCAGCAGCCAAGTATCGGGTACGAACACTGAAGCTTTCTTT. Protein product: CASSQVSGTNTEAFF.

V gene TRBV7-9 combines with J gene TRBJ1-1, with no clear D. The V gene lost 5 bases and the J gene lost 0 bases, with 7 bases spanning the gap. CDR1 SEHNR and CDR2 FQNEAQ come from the germline V gene (reference sequence). There are 13 residues in the CDR3. CDR3 in amino acids: CASSGPLNTEAFF. For the CDR3, the DNA is TGTGCCAGCAGCGGACCGTTGAACACTGAAGCTTTCTTT.

This clonotype was seen repeatedly, ten times or more. The chain is built from TRBV20-1 and TRBJ2-5; D is perhaps TRBD1 (6 bases). Trimming removed 4 bases from V and 3 bases from J, with 15 bases in between. Germline V gene sequence: CDR1 DFQATT, CDR2 SNEGSKA (reference sequence). The CDR3 spans 14 residues. The CDR3 bases are TGCAGTGCTACAACCGGGACATCCGAAGAGACCCAGTACTTC. This encodes CSATTGTSEETQYF.

V usage is TRBV13 and J usage is TRBJ2-3, with TRBD1 matching over 11 bases. The CDR3 extends over 16 amino acids. V trimming: 5 bases; J trimming: 5 bases; junction bases outside the gene matches: 9. Germline loops: CDR1 PRHDT, CDR2 FYEKMQ (reference sequence). Here the CDR3 reads CASSQVRGTGGDTQYF. The CDR3 DNA reads TGTGCCAGCAGCCAGGTCCGAGGGACAGGGGGAGATACGCAGTATTTT.

There are a few counts of this clonotype. The rearrangement links TRBV11-3 to TRBJ2-7; the match to TRBD1 covers 11 bases. Germline V gives CDR1 SGHNT, CDR2 YENEEA. The CDR3 extends over 15 amino acids. With V trimmed by 5 bases and J by 6 bases, 9 bases remained unmatched. In DNA, the CDR3 is TGTGCCAGCAGCCCGTTGGGGACAGGGGGTTCCGAGCAGTACTTC. This sequence encodes CASSPLGTGGSEQYF.

This chain links TRBV4-1 with TRBJ1-1, with D possibly matching TRBD1 (5 bases). Germline V gene lookup returns CDR1 MGHRA and CDR2 YSYEKL. Trimming stripped 1 base from V and 4 bases from J, with 10 bases between. The CDR3 consists of 14 residues. This CDR3 is CASSQVQGTTEAFF. The CDR3, as DNA: TGCGCCAGCAGCCAAGTTCAGGGCACCACTGAAGCTTTCTTT.

V gene TRBV16 combines with J gene TRBJ1-2, with TRBD1 matching 10 bases. V lost 6 bases to trimming and J lost 7 bases; unmatched junction nucleotides: 8. The CDR3 spans 14 residues. CDR1 and CDR2 from the germline V gene are KGHSY and FQNENV. DNA for the CDR3: TGTGCCAGCAGTCCCGGGACAGGGGCAGTTGGCTACACCTTC. This sequence encodes CASSPGTGAVGYTF.

This clonotype was counted between two and nine times. This chain links TRBV11-3 with TRBJ2-1; 13 bases fit TRBD2. The CDR3 sequence is 15 residues long. The germline V gene has CDR1 SGHNT and CDR2 YENEEA. V trimming: 4 bases; J trimming: 8 bases; junction bases outside the gene matches: 5. The CDR3 spells CASSSELAGGHEQFF. The CDR3 nucleotides are TGTGCCAGCAGCTCGGAACTAGCGGGGGGGCATGAGCAGTTCTTC.

In this sample, this clonotype turned up a few times. The rearrangement uses TRBV19 and TRBJ2-3, with 7 bases lining up with TRBD1. Unmatched junction bases numbered 5, after V lost 6 bases and J lost 2 bases. Germline loops: CDR1 LNHDA, CDR2 SQIVND (reference sequence). This CDR3 spans 14 amino acids. In DNA, the CDR3 is TGTGCCAGTAGCCTGACAGGGATCACAGATACGCAGTATTTT. Translation gives CASSLTGITDTQYF.

Many counts were recorded for this clonotype. This chain connects TRBV6-5 to TRBJ2-7; D is perhaps TRBD1 (5 bases). V was shortened by 6 bases and J by 1 base, with 7 bases between the two germline ends. The CDR3 sequence is 12 residues long. CDR1 MNHEY and CDR2 SVGAGI come from the germline V gene. CDR3 region: CASSPGSYEQYF. The CDR3 coding sequence is TGTGCCAGCAGCCCAGGGTCCTACGAGCAGTACTTC.

This clonotype has only a few counts. The genes are TRBV29-1 and TRBJ2-5, with D unclear. CDR1 is SQVTM and CDR2 is ANQGSEA in the germline V gene. V shed 7 bases and J shed 5 bases, with 14 bases lying between them. This CDR3 has 12 residues. CDR3 sequence: CSAEPERETQYF. CDR3 bases: TGCAGCGCCGAGCCCGAACGGGAGACCCAGTACTTC.

This clonotype has a handful of counts. This chain joins TRBV4-3 and TRBJ2-2; D unclear. Trimming took 1 base from V and 4 from J, leaving 10 bases between them. The CDR3 runs to 15 residues. CDR1 and CDR2 (germline): LGHNA, YSLEER. CDR3 residues: CASSQVGHGTGELFF. The CDR3, as DNA: TGCGCCAGCAGCCAAGTGGGCCACGGCACCGGGGAGCTGTTTTTT.

Only one count was recorded for this clonotype. The genes are TRBV12-3 or TRBV12-4 and TRBJ1-5; D uncertain. The CDR3 spans 13 residues. V was shortened by 3 bases and J by 4 bases, with 7 bases between the two germline ends. CDR3 protein: CASSLMGNQPQHF. DNA of the CDR3: TGTGCCAGCAGTTTGATGGGGAATCAGCCCCAGCATTTT.

The CDR3 sequence: CASSFSVGETQYF. CDR3 bases: TGTGCCAGCAGCTTCTCGGTGGGGGAGACCCAGTACTTC. The gene calls are TRBV7-9 and TRBJ2-5; D uncertain. CDR1 SEHNR and CDR2 FQNEAQ come from the germline V gene (reference sequence). Trimming took 3 bases from V and 5 from J, leaving 10 bases between them. The CDR3 runs to 13 residues.

In nucleotides, the CDR3 is TGTGCCAGCAGCGTAGGTCCGGTCTACAATGAGCAGTTCTTC. Translation: CASSVGPVYNEQFF. The chain is built from TRBV9 and TRBJ2-1; D not certain. The CDR3 sequence is 14 residues long. The ends were cut back, 0 bases at V and 3 bases at J, with 7 bases in the middle. Germline V gene sequence: CDR1 SGDLS, CDR2 YYNGEE.

The V gene is TRBV7-2, the J gene TRBJ2-3; 15 nucleotides match TRBD2. The length of the CDR3 is 17 residues. CDR1 is SGHTA, CDR2 FQGNSA, per germline. Unmatched junction bases numbered 4, after V lost 5 bases and J lost 1 base. The CDR3 nucleotides are TGTGCCAGCAGCCATGGGACTAGCGGGGGGCGCACAGATACGCAGTATTTT. It specifies CASSHGTSGGRTDTQYF.

The V gene is TRBV2, the J gene TRBJ2-7, with 9 bases fitting TRBD1. The CDR3 totals 16 residues. Per the germline V gene, CDR1 is SNHLY and CDR2 is FYNNEI. The trim removed 6 bases at V and 3 bases at J, leaving 12 bases unmatched. The CDR3 here is CASSEKTWTGDYEQYF. CDR3 sequence (DNA): TGTGCCAGCAGCGAGAAGACTTGGACAGGGGACTACGAGCAGTACTTC.

This clonotype appeared many times. The rearrangement uses TRBV10-1 and TRBJ2-2; D possibly corresponds to TRBD2 (5 bases). The V end was cut by 3 bases, the J end by 3 bases, with 5 bases between. The CDR3 spans 13 residues. Germline CDR1 reads WNHNN; CDR2 reads SYGVQD (reference sequence). This CDR3 reads CASSDGDTGELFF. In DNA form, the CDR3 reads TGCGCCAGCAGTGACGGGGACACCGGGGAGCTGTTTTTT.